Listed below are T cell receptor beta chains from one sample, sequenced in a study of cytomegalovirus exposure and HLA in healthy donors. Sequencing used immunoSEQ multiplex PCR; TCRdb keeps in-frame clones, though not all of them. The data show around 200,000 clones, more than 65% seen once. The sequenced material came from PBMCs. Source of these receptors: a woman aged 25 to 39 in good health and CMV-seropositive. CDR3s include the opening cysteine and the closing phenylalanine or tryptophan. The order of the fields is V gene, J gene, D gene, clone size, CDR3 DNA, CDR3 protein. D genes are given only for firm matches. A row's size may be missing; if present it is once, few, many or a size class.

TRBV7-8,TRBJ2-3,NA,NA,TGTGCCAGCAGCTCGGGAAGCACAGATACGCAGTATTTT,CASSSGSTDTQYF
TRBV11-2,TRBJ2-2,TRBD2,few,TGTGCCAGCAGCTTAGTGGCGGGGGGGAACACCGGGGAGCTGTTTTTT,CASSLVAGGNTGELFF
TRBV12-5,TRBJ2-2,TRBD2,few,TGTGCTAGTGGTTTGGTACCCAGCGGGAGGAGCGCCGGGGAGCTGTTTTTT,CASGLVPSGRSAGELFF
TRBV2,TRBJ2-2,TRBD2,once,TGTGCCAGCAGTGAAGAGCGGGAGGTAACCGGGGAGCTGTTTTTT,CASSEEREVTGELFF
TRBV7-9,TRBJ2-7,TRBD1,NA,TGTGCCAGCAGCCGCGACTCCGGGACAGGGTGGGCCGAGCAGTACTTC,CASSRDSGTGWAEQYF
TRBV29-1,TRBJ1-1,NA,NA,TGCAGCGTTCTGTGGGTCGGGGTTTTCTTAGAAGCTTTCTTT,CSVLWVGVFLEAFF
TRBV6-5,TRBJ2-7,NA,NA,TGTGCCAGCAGTTACTCGTCAGGGCACGAGCAGTACTTC,CASSYSSGHEQYF
TRBV29-1,TRBJ2-5,TRBD2,NA,TGCAGCGTGGGGGGGAGCGGGGGTTGGGAGACCCAGTACTTC,CSVGGSGGWETQYF
TRBV6-4,TRBJ2-3,NA,few,TGTGCCAGCAGTGAGGGTAGCAATACGCAGTATTTT,CASSEGSNTQYF
TRBV5-1,TRBJ1-6,NA,few,TGCGCCAGCAGCTTGGCTGGGAGCTCCTATAATTCACCCCTCCACTTT,CASSLAGSSYNSPLHF
TRBV6-6,TRBJ1-1,NA,NA,TGTGCCAGCAGTTACGACAGGAACACTGAAGCTTTCTTT,CASSYDRNTEAFF
TRBV5-1,TRBJ2-7,TRBD2,NA,TGCGCCAGCAGTCTAACTAGCGGACCCTACGAGCAGTACTTC,CASSLTSGPYEQYF
TRBV7-6,TRBJ2-2,TRBD2,NA,TGTGCCAGCAGCCGTGAGACTAGCGGGAGGTCCGGGGAGCTGTTTTTT,CASSRETSGRSGELFF
TRBV28,TRBJ2-7,NA,NA,TGTGCCAGCAGTCCCGGTTTGTTCGGGAGATATTACGAGCAGTACTTC,CASSPGLFGRYYEQYF